The clone carrying this T cell receptor beta chain has only a few counts. TCR beta CDR3 regions were amplified from RNA transcripts. First-round RT-PCR targeting the TCR CDR3 was performed with the HTBI primer set. MiXCR was run by TCRdb on the multiplex PCR reads, yielding one entry per CDR3 protein. This table holds hundreds of thousands of distinct CDR3 sequences, about 17% found once. This record comes from a study of T cells in Graves' hyperthyroidism and ophthalmopathy. Germline CDR1 reads SGDLS; CDR2 reads YYNGEE. The CDR3 length is 12 residues. V was trimmed by 0 bases and J by 3 bases, leaving 3 bases between them. The PBMCs had their origin in roughly 10 ml of fresh peripheral blood.

The receptor's source is a woman in her forties or fifties with Graves' hyperthyroidism that later progressed to Graves' ophthalmopathy. The sample consisted of blood. The chain couples TRBV9 to TRBJ1-2; no firm D call. The CDR3 region is CASSVADYGYTF. CDR3 DNA: TGTGCCAGCAGCGTAGCAGACTATGGCTACACCTTC.